The following is a T cell receptor (beta chain) sequence with its context. Its antigen is currently unknown. This specimen belongs to a study of cytomegalovirus exposure and HLA in healthy donors. Whole-study results and caveats: A prior analysis recorded that most TCR beta V segments were productive about 87% or about 30% of the time. Researchers reported in a later analysis that a missense DCLRE1C variant was tied to TCR beta V- and J-gene trimming.

This CDR3 is 17 amino acids long. Germline-derived CDR1 and CDR2 are SGHTA and FQGTGA. The V and J ends lost 5 bases and 3 bases respectively, with 19 bases between them. 13 Jbeta primers and 60 Vbeta primers were used for the PCR. Profiling relied on immunoSEQ multiplex PCR, and the TCRdb table lists in-frame clones only, not all of them. Of 90,000 to 110,000 clones in the sample, roughly two thirds were seen once. What was sequenced was PBMCs. The genes are TRBV7-3 and TRBJ2-2, with D possibly matching TRBD1 (10 bases). This TCR derives from a man aged 25 to 40 in good health and CMV-seronegative. CDR3 coding DNA: TGTGCCAGCAGCCTGGACAGGGGGACTAGCCACACCGGGGAGCTGTTTTTT. This translates into CASSLDRGTSHTGELFF. The full variable domain, rest sourced from reference TRBV7-3 and TRBJ2-2, is GAGVSQTPSNKVTEKGKYVELRCDPISGHTALYWYRQSLGQGPEFLIYFQGTGAADDSGLPNDRFFAVRPEGSVSTLKIQRTERGDSAVYLCASSLDRGTSHTGELFFGEGSRLTVL.